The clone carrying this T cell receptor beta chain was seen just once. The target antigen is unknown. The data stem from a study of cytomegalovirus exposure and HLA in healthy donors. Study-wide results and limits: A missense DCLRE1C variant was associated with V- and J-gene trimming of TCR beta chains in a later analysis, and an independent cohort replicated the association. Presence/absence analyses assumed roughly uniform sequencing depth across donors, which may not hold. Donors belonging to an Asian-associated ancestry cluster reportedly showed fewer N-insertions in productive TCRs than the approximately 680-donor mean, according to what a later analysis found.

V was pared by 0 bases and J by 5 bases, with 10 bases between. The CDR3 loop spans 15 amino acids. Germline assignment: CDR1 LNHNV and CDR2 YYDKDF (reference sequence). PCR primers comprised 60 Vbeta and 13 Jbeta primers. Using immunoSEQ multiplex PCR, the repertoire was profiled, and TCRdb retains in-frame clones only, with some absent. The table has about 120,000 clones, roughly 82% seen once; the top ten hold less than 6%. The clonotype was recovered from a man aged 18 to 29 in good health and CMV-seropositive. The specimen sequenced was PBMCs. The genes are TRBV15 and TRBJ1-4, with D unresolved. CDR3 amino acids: CATSRDLAPNEKLFF. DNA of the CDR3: TGTGCCACCAGCAGAGATCTGGCCCCGAATGAAAAACTGTTTTTT. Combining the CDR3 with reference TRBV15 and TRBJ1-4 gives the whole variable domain DAMVIQNPRYQVTQFGKPVTLSCSQTLNHNVMYWYQQKSSQAPKLLFHYYDKDFNNEADTPDNFQSRRPNTSFCFLDIRSPGLGDTAMYLCATSRDLAPNEKLFFGSGTQLSVL.